The 17 T cell receptor beta chains listed next were all sequenced from one sample in a study of cytomegalovirus exposure and HLA in healthy donors. 60 Vbeta and 13 Jbeta primers were used in PCR. TCRdb keeps only in-frame clones here, not all; method: immunoSEQ multiplex PCR. The profile covers 100,000 or so clones, with 60% to 85% appearing a single time and around 12% taken by the ten largest. Sequencing was performed on PBMCs. All receptors derive from a woman between 35 and 50 years old in good health and CMV-seropositive.

The chain employs TRBV2 and TRBJ2-3; D uncertain. CDR3 length: 12 amino acids. V was trimmed by 6 bases and J by 4 bases, leaving 8 bases between them. From germline, CDR1 is SNHLY and CDR2 FYNNEI. The CDR3 nucleotides are TGTGCCAGCAGGCTAGAGGCAGATACGCAGTATTTT. Amino acid sequence: CASRLEADTQYF.

The chain uses TRBV6-1 and TRBJ1-1; D call uncertain. The CDR3 has 15 amino acids. Trimming shortened V by 6 bases and J by 2 bases, and 16 bases separated the two germline ends. CDR1 is MNHNS and CDR2 is SASEGT in the germline V gene. Here the CDR3 reads CASRKEFGFNTEAFF. The CDR3 DNA follows: TGTGCCAGCAGGAAAGAGTTTGGTTTTAACACTGAAGCTTTCTTT.

The chain couples TRBV4-2 to TRBJ2-5; 7 nucleotides align to TRBD1. The end of the DNA fits TRBJ2-7 better, so the J call may be wrong. This CDR3 contains 16 residues. The germline V gene encodes CDR1 LGHNA and CDR2 YNFKEQ. The CDR3 bases are TGTGCCAGCAGCGGTGCACCCGGGACAGACTCCTACGAGCAGTACTTC. Residues: CASSGAPGTDSYEQYF.

V gene TRBV19 combines with J gene TRBJ2-1, with D possibly matching TRBD2 (7 bases). Between the trimmed V and J ends, which lost 5 bases and 1 base, there was a span of 18 bases. CDR3 size: 17 residues. Germline loops: CDR1 LNHDA, CDR2 SQIVND (reference sequence). CDR3 region: CASSSSRGGASYNEQFF. As DNA, the CDR3 is TGTGCCAGTAGTTCCTCTAGGGGGGGGGCATCCTACAATGAGCAGTTCTTC. Full variable domain (remainder filled in from reference TRBV19 and TRBJ2-1): DGGITQSPKYLFRKEGQNVTLSCEQNLNHDAMYWYRQDPGQGLRLIYYSQIVNDFQKGDIAEGYSVSREKKESFPLTVTSAQKNPTAFYLCASSSSRGGASYNEQFFGPGTRLTVL.

This chain connects TRBV6-4 to TRBJ1-2, with D unresolved. Deletions cut 4 bases from V and 8 bases from J, with 14 bases between. This CDR3 region has 13 residues. Germline V lookup: CDR1 MRHNA, CDR2 SNTAGT. CDR3 DNA sequence: TGTGCCAGCAGTGGGTGGGGTAGCGGCGGCTACACCTTC. Translation gives CASSGWGSGGYTF.

CDR3 nucleotides: TGTGCCAGTACCCCTTTTGCTGGTAGCTACAATGAGCAGTTCTTC. Translation gives CASTPFAGSYNEQFF. The chain employs TRBV19 and TRBJ2-1; D gene uncertain. Trimming removed 7 bases at V and 3 bases at J, with 16 bases between. Germline V CDR1 and CDR2: LNHDA, SQIVND (reference sequence). The CDR3 totals 15 residues. The variable domain in full, with the rest retrieved from reference TRBV19 and TRBJ2-1, is DGGITQSPKYLFRKEGQNVTLSCEQNLNHDAMYWYRQDPGQGLRLIYYSQIVNDFQKGDIAEGYSVSREKKESFPLTVTSAQKNPTAFYLCASTPFAGSYNEQFFGPGTRLTVL.

The V gene is TRBV30, the J gene TRBJ1-2; the D gene is possibly TRBD1 (6 bases). The CDR3 runs 13 residues. CDR1 is GTSNPN, CDR2 SVGIG, per germline (reference sequence). The V end was cut by 0 bases, the J end by 11 bases, with 16 bases between. The CDR3 loop is CAWSVLLPRGYTF. The CDR3 region has the DNA TGTGCCTGGAGTGTACTACTCCCTAGGGGGTACACCTTC.

This sequence joins TRBV20-1 and TRBJ2-3; no clear D gene. Germline lookup yields CDR1 DFQATT and CDR2 SNEGSKA (reference sequence). The CDR3 loop spans 10 amino acids. The ends were cut back, 3 bases at V and 4 bases at J, with 2 bases in the middle. CDR3 bases: TGCAGTGCTAGCGCAGATACGCAGTATTTT. Its protein is CSASADTQYF.

Here the CDR3 DNA reads TGTGCCAGCAGTGTGACAGGATTTCGTACTGGCTACACCTTC. This gives the protein CASSVTGFRTGYTF. The V gene is TRBV25-1, the J gene TRBJ1-2; D may be TRBD1 (6 bases). The germline V gene encodes CDR1 MGHDK and CDR2 SYGVNS. CDR3 size: 14 residues. V dropped 4 bases and J dropped 7 bases, with 16 bases sitting between them.

The chain is built from TRBV25-1 and TRBJ1-1; 9 bases align to TRBD1. This CDR3 has 16 amino acids. Unmatched junction bases numbered 10, after V lost 5 bases and J lost 3 bases. The germline V gene encodes CDR1 MGHDK and CDR2 SYGVNS. For the CDR3, the DNA is TGTGCCAGCAGTATGAGTCCAGGACAGGGGCACACTGAAGCTTTCTTT. Its protein product is CASSMSPGQGHTEAFF.

The chain is built from TRBV7-3 and TRBJ2-1, with 12 nucleotides matching TRBD1. Per germline, CDR1 SGHTA and CDR2 FQGTGA. This CDR3 has 15 residues. Germline trimming cut 3 bases from V and 5 bases from J; bases unmatched to any gene: 2. The CDR3 coding sequence is TGTGCCAGCAGCTTGGGACAGGGGGCGAACAATGAGCAGTTCTTC. It translates to CASSLGQGANNEQFF.

The chain uses TRBV20-1 and TRBJ1-2; no clear D gene. This CDR3 comprises 11 residues. V shed 3 bases and J shed 8 bases, with 10 bases lying between them. Germline V CDR1 and CDR2: DFQATT, SNEGSKA (reference sequence). The CDR3 DNA is TGCAGTGCTAGGAGGGCTCGGGGCTACACCTTC. It translates to CSARRARGYTF.

The V and J genes are TRBV19 and TRBJ1-5; 8 bases align to TRBD1. V shed 6 bases and J 6 bases; nucleotides not matched to a gene: 7. Looked up from germline, CDR1 is LNHDA and CDR2 is SQIVND (reference sequence). The CDR3 is made up of 14 amino acids. CDR3: CASRGTGGGQPQHF. The DNA of the CDR3 is TGTGCCAGTAGGGGAACAGGGGGTGGTCAGCCCCAGCATTTT.

CDR3 coding DNA: TGTGCCAGCAGCTGGCGCGGGGGGGGCACAGATACGCAGTATTTT. It encodes CASSWRGGGTDTQYF. The genes are TRBV7-2 and TRBJ2-3, with 9 bases matching TRBD2. The germline V gene encodes CDR1 SGHTA and CDR2 FQGNSA. With 4 bases clipped from V and 1 base from J, the junction kept 3 bases outside the gene matches. The CDR3 has 15 residues.

The chain employs TRBV6-6 and TRBJ2-7; 7 nucleotides match TRBD2. This CDR3 comprises 13 residues. Germline CDR1 reads MNHNY; CDR2 reads SVGAGI (reference sequence). V lost 7 bases, J lost 2 bases, and 5 bases stayed unmatched. The CDR3 loop reads CASKGGGTYEQYF. CDR3 sequence (DNA): TGTGCCAGCAAAGGCGGGGGAACCTACGAGCAGTACTTC.

The chain links TRBV9 to TRBJ1-1; D gene ambiguous. There are 13 residues in the CDR3. Trimming removed 0 bases at V and 5 bases at J, with 8 bases between. The germline gives CDR1 SGDLS, CDR2 YYNGEE. The CDR3 region is CASSVAPGTEAFF. The DNA of the CDR3 is TGTGCCAGCAGCGTAGCGCCGGGGACTGAAGCTTTCTTT.

The chain recombines TRBV2 with TRBJ2-5, with 9 positions matching TRBD2. With 10 bases clipped from V and 5 bases from J, the junction kept 11 bases outside the gene matches. Germline V gene lookup returns CDR1 SNHLY and CDR2 FYNNEI. CDR3 length equals 14 residues. In DNA, the CDR3 is TGTGCCACCCTGGCGGGGGGGGCGGGTGAGACCCAGTACTTC. Its protein product is CATLAGGAGETQYF. The complete variable domain, with remaining parts taken from reference TRBV2 and TRBJ2-5, reads EPEVTQTPSHQVTQMGQEVILRCVPISNHLYFYWYRQILGQKVEFLVSFYNNEISEKSEIFDDQFSVERPDGSNFTLKIRSTKLEDSAMYFCATLAGGAGETQYFGPGTRLLVL.